Below are 10 T cell receptor beta chains sequenced from a single sample in a study of blood T cell repertoires in COVID-19. Only in-frame clones appear in the TCRdb table, and some are missing; sequencing was by immunoSEQ multiplex PCR. The sample lists hundreds of thousands of clones, more than 75% occurring once. Material: PBMCs or T cells enriched from blood (not recorded which). The receptors originated from a woman aged 50 to 65 who had recovered from COVID-19.

Here the CDR3 DNA reads TGTGCCAGCTCGGACAGGGGTAGAAACACCATATATTTT. Protein sequence: CASSDRGRNTIYF. The rearrangement uses TRBV2 and TRBJ1-3; 9 nucleotides agree with TRBD1. The CDR3 spans 13 residues. CDR1 is SNHLY and CDR2 is FYNNEI in the germline V gene. After removal of 8 bases from V and 5 bases from J, the junction contained 4 bases not matched to a gene.

DNA for the CDR3: TGTGCCAGCCAGGACAGGGGTACAGATACGCAGTATTTT. This encodes CASQDRGTDTQYF. The gene calls are TRBV7-6 and TRBJ2-3; 9 bases are a match to TRBD1. J gave up 3 bases and V 8 bases, and 3 bases lay outside the gene matches. This CDR3 has 13 residues. Germline-derived CDR1 and CDR2 are SGHVS and FNYEAQ.

V usage is TRBV2 and J usage is TRBJ2-4; D possibly corresponds to TRBD1 (5 bases). The V end was cut by 0 bases, the J end by 0 bases, with 15 bases between. Per germline, CDR1 SNHLY and CDR2 FYNNEI. The length of the CDR3 is 18 residues. CDR3 DNA sequence: TGTGCCAGCAGTGAAGCAGGGGCCGAAGGCTTAGCCAAAAACATTCAGTACTTC. The encoded protein is CASSEAGAEGLAKNIQYF.

The chain employs TRBV28 and TRBJ2-3; unclear D gene. V was shortened by 3 bases and J by 3 bases, with 10 bases between the two germline ends. The germline CDR1 and CDR2 sequences are MDHEN and SYDVKM. The CDR3 length is 14 residues. In DNA, the CDR3 is TGTGCCAGCAGTTTTGTCCTAGGAACAGATACGCAGTATTTT. It specifies CASSFVLGTDTQYF.

The chain couples TRBV7-2 to TRBJ1-1, with TRBD1 identical over 9 bases. Germline V gene data show CDR1 as SGHTA and CDR2 as FQGNSA. The CDR3 totals 14 residues. The V and J ends lost 5 bases and 6 bases, in that order; junction bases with no gene match: 7. Written as DNA, the CDR3 is TGTGCCAGCAGCCCACAGGGGGCGAGCGCTGAAGCTTTCTTT. Its translation is CASSPQGASAEAFF. Full variable domain (remainder filled in from reference TRBV7-2 and TRBJ1-1): GAGVSQSPSNKVTEKGKDVELRCDPISGHTALYWYRQSLGQGLEFLIYFQGNSAPDKSGLPSDRFSAERTGGSVSTLTIQRTQQEDSAVYLCASSPQGASAEAFFGQGTRLTVV.

V is TRBV5-4 and J is TRBJ2-1; 12 bases agree with TRBD2. There are 16 residues in the CDR3. Trimming removed 0 bases from V and 8 bases from J; junction bases left unmatched: 6. Germline CDR1 is SGHNT and CDR2 is YYREEE (reference sequence). The CDR3 spells CASSLGTSGMGYEQFF. CDR3 bases: TGTGCCAGCAGCTTGGGGACTAGCGGGATGGGTTATGAGCAGTTCTTC.

This clone has a single count. Written as DNA, the CDR3 is TGTGCCAGCAGCTTGGCGAGCGGGCCTGAAAACATTCAGTACTTC. It yields the protein CASSLASGPENIQYF. The chain combines TRBV5-4 with TRBJ2-4; possibly TRBD2 for D (6 bases). V lost 0 bases, J lost 5 bases, and 12 bases lay in between. This CDR3 spans 15 amino acids. CDR1 and CDR2 from the germline V gene are SGHNT and YYREEE (reference sequence).

The rearrangement links TRBV25-1 to TRBJ2-2; no clear D. This CDR3 is 13 amino acids long. Trimming pared 1 base from V and 8 bases from J, leaving 8 bases between. In germline, CDR1 is MGHDK, CDR2 SYGVNS. CDR3: CASSESRSGELFF. As DNA, the CDR3 is TGTGCCAGCAGTGAATCACGGTCAGGGGAGCTGTTTTTT. Full variable domain (outside the CDR3, taken from reference TRBV25-1 and TRBJ2-2): EADIYQTPRYLVIGTGKKITLECSQTMGHDKMYWYQQDPGMELHLIHYSYGVNSTEKGDLSSESTVSRIRTEHFPLTLESARPSHTSQYLCASSESRSGELFFGEGSRLTVL.

The chain is built from TRBV7-2 and TRBJ2-7; TRBD2 matches at 14 bases. Per germline, CDR1 SGHTA and CDR2 FQGNSA. The CDR3 is made up of 16 amino acids. Germline trimming cut 5 bases from V and 6 bases from J; bases unmatched to any gene: 9. The CDR3: CASSTGTSGGRGEQYF. The CDR3 DNA is TGTGCCAGCAGCACCGGGACTAGCGGGGGCCGGGGCGAGCAGTACTTC.

The V call is TRBV7-6, the J call TRBJ1-1; no definite D call. The germline CDR1 and CDR2 sequences are SGHVS and FNYEAQ. The CDR3 is 14 residues long. V lost 1 base and J 1 base, leaving 7 bases between the germline ends. The DNA of the CDR3 is TGTGCCAGCAGCTTAGAGTCAGAGAACACTGAAGCTTTCTTT. Amino acid sequence: CASSLESENTEAFF.